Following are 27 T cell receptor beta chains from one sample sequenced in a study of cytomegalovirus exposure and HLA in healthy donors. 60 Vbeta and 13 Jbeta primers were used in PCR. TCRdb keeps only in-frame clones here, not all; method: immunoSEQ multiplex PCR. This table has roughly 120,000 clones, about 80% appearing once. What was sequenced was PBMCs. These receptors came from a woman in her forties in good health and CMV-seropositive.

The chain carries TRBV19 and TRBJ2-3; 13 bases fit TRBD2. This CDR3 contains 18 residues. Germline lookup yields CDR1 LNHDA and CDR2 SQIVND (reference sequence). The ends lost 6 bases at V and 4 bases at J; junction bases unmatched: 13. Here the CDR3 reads CASRTSGRGGPEADTQYF. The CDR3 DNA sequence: TGTGCCAGTAGAACTAGCGGGAGGGGAGGTCCGGAGGCAGATACGCAGTATTTT. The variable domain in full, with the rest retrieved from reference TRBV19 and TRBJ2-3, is DGGITQSPKYLFRKEGQNVTLSCEQNLNHDAMYWYRQDPGQGLRLIYYSQIVNDFQKGDIAEGYSVSREKKESFPLTVTSAQKNPTAFYLCASRTSGRGGPEADTQYFGPGTRLTVL.

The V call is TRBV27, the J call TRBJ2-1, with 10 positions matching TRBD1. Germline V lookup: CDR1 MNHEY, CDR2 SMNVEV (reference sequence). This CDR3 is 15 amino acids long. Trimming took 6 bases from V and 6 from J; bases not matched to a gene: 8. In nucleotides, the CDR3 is TGTGCCAGCAGGGAGGACAGGGGGTTAGGCAATGAGCAGTTCTTC. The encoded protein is CASREDRGLGNEQFF.

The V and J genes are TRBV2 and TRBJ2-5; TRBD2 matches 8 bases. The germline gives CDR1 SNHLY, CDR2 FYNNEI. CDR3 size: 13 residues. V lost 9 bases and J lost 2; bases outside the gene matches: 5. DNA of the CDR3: TGTGCCAGACGGGGGGGTGGGCAAGAGACCCAGTACTTC. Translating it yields CARRGGGQETQYF.

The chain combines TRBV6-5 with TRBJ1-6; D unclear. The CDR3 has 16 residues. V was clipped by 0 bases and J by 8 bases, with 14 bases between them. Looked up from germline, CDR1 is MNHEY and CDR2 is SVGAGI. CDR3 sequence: CASSYSKSSRDSPLHF. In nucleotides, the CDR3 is TGTGCCAGCAGTTACTCCAAGTCATCCCGGGATTCACCCCTCCACTTT.

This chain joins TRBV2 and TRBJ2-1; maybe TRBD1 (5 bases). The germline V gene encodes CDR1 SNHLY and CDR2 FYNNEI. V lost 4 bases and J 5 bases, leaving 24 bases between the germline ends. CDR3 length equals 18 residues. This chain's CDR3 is CASSVSPFGQGRNNEQFF. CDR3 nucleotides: TGTGCCAGCAGTGTTTCTCCATTTGGACAAGGGCGAAACAATGAGCAGTTCTTC.

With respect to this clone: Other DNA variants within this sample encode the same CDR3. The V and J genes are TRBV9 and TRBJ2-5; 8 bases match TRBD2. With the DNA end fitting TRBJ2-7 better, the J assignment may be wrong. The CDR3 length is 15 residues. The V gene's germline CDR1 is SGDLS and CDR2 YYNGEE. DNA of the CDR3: TGTGCCAGCAGCGCCACTAGCGGCAGCTCCTACGAGCAGTACTTC. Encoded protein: CASSATSGSSYEQYF.

CDR3 loop: CASSEGYSGNTIYF. CDR3 DNA sequence: TGTGCCAGCAGCGAGGGGTACTCTGGAAACACCATATATTTT. The chain couples TRBV9 to TRBJ1-3, with D possibly being TRBD1 (5 bases). CDR3 length: 14 amino acids. Per the germline V gene, CDR1 is SGDLS and CDR2 is YYNGEE. With 3 bases removed from V and 0 bases from J, the gap between germline ends came to 7 bases.

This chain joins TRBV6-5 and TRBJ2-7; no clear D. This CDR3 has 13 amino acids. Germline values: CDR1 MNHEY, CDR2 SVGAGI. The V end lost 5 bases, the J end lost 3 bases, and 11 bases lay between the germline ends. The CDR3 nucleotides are TGTGCCAGCAGTCCAGGAACTTACTACGAGCAGTACTTC. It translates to CASSPGTYYEQYF.

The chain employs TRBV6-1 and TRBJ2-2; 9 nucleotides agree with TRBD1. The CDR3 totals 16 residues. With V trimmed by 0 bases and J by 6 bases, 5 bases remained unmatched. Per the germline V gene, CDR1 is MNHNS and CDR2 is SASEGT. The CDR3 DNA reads TGTGCCAGCAGTGAAGCTGGACAGGGGACCCCCGGGGAGCTGTTTTTT. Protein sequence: CASSEAGQGTPGELFF.

CDR3 protein: CASSPLFSGDEQYF. The DNA of the CDR3 is TGTGCCAGCTCACCACTTTTTTCGGGTGACGAGCAGTACTTC. This chain joins TRBV18 and TRBJ2-7, with D unclear. The V gene lost 1 base and the J gene lost 5 bases, with 12 bases spanning the gap. The length of the CDR3 is 14 residues. Germline V gene sequence: CDR1 KGHSH, CDR2 LQKENI.

Here the CDR3 DNA reads TGTGCCAGCAGCGGAAGACTTAGCGGGGAGCTGTTTTTT. It codes for CASSGRLSGELFF. This chain joins TRBV9 and TRBJ2-2; D remains ambiguous. Trimming removed 3 bases from V and 7 bases from J, with 10 bases in between. This CDR3 is 13 amino acids long. Germline V gene data show CDR1 as SGDLS and CDR2 as YYNGEE. The entire variable domain, with the rest obtained from reference TRBV9 and TRBJ2-2, is as follows: DSGVTQTPKHLITATGQRVTLRCSPRSGDLSVYWYQQSLDQGLQFLIQYYNGEERAKGNILERFSAQQFPDLHSELNLSSLELGDSALYFCASSGRLSGELFFGEGSRLTVL.

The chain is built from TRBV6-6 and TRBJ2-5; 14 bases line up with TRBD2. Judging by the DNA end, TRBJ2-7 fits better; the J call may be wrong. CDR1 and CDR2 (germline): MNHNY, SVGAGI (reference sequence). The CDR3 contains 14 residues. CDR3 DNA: TGTGCCAGCAGGACTAGCGGGAGGGACTACGAGCAGTACTTC. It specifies CASRTSGRDYEQYF.

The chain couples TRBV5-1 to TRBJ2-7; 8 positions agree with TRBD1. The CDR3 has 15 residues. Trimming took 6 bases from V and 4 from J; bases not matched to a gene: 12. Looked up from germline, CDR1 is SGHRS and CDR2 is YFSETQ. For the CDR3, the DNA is TGCGCCAGCACCAACCGGAGACAGGGGACTTACGAGCAGTACTTC. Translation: CASTNRRQGTYEQYF.

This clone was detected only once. This CDR3 is CASSLGDRISGNTIYF. The CDR3 DNA reads as TGTGCCAGCAGCCTGGGAGACAGGATCTCTGGAAACACCATATATTTT. The chain links TRBV5-6 to TRBJ1-3; a possible D gene is TRBD1 (6 bases). Trimming removed 4 bases at V and 0 bases at J, with 14 bases between. Germline CDR1 SGHDT, CDR2 YYEEEE. There are 16 residues in the CDR3.

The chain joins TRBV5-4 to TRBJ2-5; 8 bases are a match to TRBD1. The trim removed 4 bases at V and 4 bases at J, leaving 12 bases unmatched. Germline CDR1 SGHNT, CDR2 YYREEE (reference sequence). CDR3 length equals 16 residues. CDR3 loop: CASSTDPTGGGETQYF. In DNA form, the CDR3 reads TGTGCCAGCAGCACAGACCCTACAGGGGGTGGAGAGACCCAGTACTTC.

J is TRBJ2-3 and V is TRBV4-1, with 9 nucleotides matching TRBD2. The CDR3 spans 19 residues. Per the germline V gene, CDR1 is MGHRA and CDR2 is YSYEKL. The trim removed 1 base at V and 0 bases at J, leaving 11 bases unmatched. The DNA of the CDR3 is TGCGCCAGCAGCCAAGGTCGGGCGGGGGGGCCGAAGAGCACAGATACGCAGTATTTT. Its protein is CASSQGRAGGPKSTDTQYF.

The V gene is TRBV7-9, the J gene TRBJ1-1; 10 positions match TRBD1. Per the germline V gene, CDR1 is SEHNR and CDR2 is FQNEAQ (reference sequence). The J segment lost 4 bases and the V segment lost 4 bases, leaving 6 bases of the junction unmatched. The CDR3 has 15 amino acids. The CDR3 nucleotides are TGTGCCAGCAGCTCCCCGGGACAGGGGAGCACTGAAGCTTTCTTT. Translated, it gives CASSSPGQGSTEAFF.

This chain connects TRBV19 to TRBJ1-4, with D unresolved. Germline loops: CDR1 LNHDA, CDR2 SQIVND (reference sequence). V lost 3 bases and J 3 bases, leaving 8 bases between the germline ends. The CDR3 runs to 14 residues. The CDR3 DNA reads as TGTGCCAGTAGTATTAACACCGCTAATGAAAAACTGTTTTTT. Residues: CASSINTANEKLFF.

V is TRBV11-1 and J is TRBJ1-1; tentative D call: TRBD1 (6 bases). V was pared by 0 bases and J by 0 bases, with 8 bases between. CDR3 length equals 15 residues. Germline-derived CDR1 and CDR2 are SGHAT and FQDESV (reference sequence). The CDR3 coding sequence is TGTGCCAGCAGCTTAGCGTCAGGGGTGAACACTGAAGCTTTCTTT. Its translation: CASSLASGVNTEAFF.

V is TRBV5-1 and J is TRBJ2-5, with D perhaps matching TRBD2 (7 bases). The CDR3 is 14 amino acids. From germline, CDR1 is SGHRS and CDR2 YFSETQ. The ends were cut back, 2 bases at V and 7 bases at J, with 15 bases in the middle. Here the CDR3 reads CASSFGGHLGTQYF. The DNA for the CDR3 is TGCGCCAGCAGCTTCGGGGGGCACTTGGGGACCCAGTACTTC.

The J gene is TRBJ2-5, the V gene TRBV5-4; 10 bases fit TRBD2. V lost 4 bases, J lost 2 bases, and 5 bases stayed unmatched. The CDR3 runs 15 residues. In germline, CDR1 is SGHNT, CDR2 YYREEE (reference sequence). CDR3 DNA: TGTGCCAGCAGCACCCTAGCGGGAGAACAAGAGACCCAGTACTTC. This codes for CASSTLAGEQETQYF. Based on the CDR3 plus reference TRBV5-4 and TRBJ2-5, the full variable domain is ETGVTQSPTHLIKTRGQQVTLRCSSQSGHNTVSWYQQALGQGPQFIFQYYREEENGRGNFPPRFSGLQFPNYSSELNVNALELDDSALYLCASSTLAGEQETQYFGPGTRLLVL.

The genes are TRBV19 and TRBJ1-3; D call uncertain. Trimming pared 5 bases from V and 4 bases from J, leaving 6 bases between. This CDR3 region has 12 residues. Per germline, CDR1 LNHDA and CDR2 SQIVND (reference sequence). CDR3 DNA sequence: TGTGCCAGTAGTCTACAGGGAAACACCATATATTTT. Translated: CASSLQGNTIYF.

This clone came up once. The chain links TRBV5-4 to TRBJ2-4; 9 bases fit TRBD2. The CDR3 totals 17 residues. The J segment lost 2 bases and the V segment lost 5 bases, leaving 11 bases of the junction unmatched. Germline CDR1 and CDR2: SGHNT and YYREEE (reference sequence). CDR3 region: CASSVDSGRITKNIQYF. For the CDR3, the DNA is TGTGCCAGCAGTGTTGATAGCGGGAGAATTACCAAAAACATTCAGTACTTC. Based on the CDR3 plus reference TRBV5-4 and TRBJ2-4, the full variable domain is ETGVTQSPTHLIKTRGQQVTLRCSSQSGHNTVSWYQQALGQGPQFIFQYYREEENGRGNFPPRFSGLQFPNYSSELNVNALELDDSALYLCASSVDSGRITKNIQYFGAGTRLSVL.

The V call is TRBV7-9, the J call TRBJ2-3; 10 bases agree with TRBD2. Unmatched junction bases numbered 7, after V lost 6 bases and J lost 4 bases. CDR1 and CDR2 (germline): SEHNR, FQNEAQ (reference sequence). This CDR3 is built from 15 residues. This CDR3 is CASSSSGRGSDTQYF. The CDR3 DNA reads TGTGCCAGCAGTTCTAGCGGGAGAGGGTCAGATACGCAGTATTTT.

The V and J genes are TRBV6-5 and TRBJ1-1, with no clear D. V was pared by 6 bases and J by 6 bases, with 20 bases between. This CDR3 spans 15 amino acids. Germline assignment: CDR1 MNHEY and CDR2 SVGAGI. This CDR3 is CASSPPVGGQAEAFF. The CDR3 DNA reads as TGTGCCAGCAGCCCACCAGTGGGCGGGCAGGCTGAAGCTTTCTTT.

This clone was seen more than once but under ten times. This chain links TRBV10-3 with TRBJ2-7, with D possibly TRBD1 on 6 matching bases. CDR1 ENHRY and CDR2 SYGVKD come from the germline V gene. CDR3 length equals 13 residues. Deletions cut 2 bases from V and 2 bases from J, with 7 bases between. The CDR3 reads CAISETGTYEQYF. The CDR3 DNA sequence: TGTGCCATCAGTGAGACAGGGACCTACGAGCAGTACTTC.

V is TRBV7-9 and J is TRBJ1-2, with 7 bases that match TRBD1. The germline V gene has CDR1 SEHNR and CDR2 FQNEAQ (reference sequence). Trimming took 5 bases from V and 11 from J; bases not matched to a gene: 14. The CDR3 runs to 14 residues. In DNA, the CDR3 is TGTGCCAGCAGCCAACGCGGACAGGTCGCGAGGTACACCTTC. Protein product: CASSQRGQVARYTF. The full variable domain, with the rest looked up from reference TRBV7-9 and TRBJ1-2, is DTGVSQNPRHKITKRGQNVTFRCDPISEHNRLYWYRQTLGQGPEFLTYFQNEAQLEKSRLLSDRFSAERPKGSFSTLEIQRTEQGDSAMYLCASSQRGQVARYTFGSGTRLTVV.